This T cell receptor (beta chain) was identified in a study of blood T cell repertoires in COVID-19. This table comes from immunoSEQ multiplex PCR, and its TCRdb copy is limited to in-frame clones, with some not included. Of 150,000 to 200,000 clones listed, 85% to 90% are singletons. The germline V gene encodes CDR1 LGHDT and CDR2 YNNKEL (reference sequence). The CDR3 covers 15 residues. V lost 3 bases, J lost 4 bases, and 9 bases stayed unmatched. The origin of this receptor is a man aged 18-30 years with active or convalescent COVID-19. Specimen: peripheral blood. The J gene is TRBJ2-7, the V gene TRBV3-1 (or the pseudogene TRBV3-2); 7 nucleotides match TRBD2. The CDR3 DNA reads TGTGCCAGCAGCCACGGAGTAGCGGGTGTATACGAGCAGTACTTC. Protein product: CASSHGVAGVYEQYF.